This T cell receptor beta chain was recorded in a study of T cells in tuberculosis. Across the study: IGRA-negative adolescents, IGRA-positive adolescents with latent tuberculosis and adults with active tuberculosis formed this South African cohort.

V was pared by 1 base and J by 4 bases, with 11 bases between. The CDR3 is 15 residues long. The V gene's germline CDR1 is MDHEN and CDR2 SYDVKM. The data were produced by immunoSEQ multiplex PCR, yet TCRdb's version contains in-frame clones alone and is incomplete. The sample lists some 41,000 clones, around 92% occurring once. With regard to this clone: Its antigen is not identified.

Whole-study results and caveats: Active tuberculosis cases were adults; controls were adolescents.

Sequenced: PBMCs. The chain carries TRBV28 and TRBJ1-3, with D unresolved. This clonotype originated in a donor under 30 with latent tuberculosis or without tuberculosis infection. Some clones in this sample may be carry-over from other donors' samples. This CDR3 is CASSLLPGVGNTIYF. CDR3 bases: TGTGCCAGCAGTTTATTACCGGGAGTAGGAAACACCATATATTTT. The whole variable domain, filled in from reference TRBV28 and TRBJ1-3, reads DVKVTQSSRYLVKRTGEKVFLECVQDMDHENMFWYRQDPGLGLRLIYFSYDVKMKEKGDIPEGYSVSREKKERFSLILESASTNQTSMYLCASSLLPGVGNTIYFGEGSWLTVV.